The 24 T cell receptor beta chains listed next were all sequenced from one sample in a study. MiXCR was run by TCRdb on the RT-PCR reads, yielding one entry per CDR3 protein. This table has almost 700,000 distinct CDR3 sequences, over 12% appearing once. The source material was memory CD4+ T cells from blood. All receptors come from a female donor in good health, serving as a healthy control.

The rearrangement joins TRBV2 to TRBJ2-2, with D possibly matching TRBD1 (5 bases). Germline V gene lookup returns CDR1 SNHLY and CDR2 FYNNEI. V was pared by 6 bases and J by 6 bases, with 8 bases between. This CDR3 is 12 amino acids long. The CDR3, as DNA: TGTGCCAGCAGGACAGAGGCCGGGGAGCTGTTTTTT. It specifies CASRTEAGELFF.

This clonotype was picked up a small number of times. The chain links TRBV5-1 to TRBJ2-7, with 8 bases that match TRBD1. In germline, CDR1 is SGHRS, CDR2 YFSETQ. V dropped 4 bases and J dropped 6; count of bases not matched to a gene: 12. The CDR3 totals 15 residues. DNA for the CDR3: TGCGCCAGCAGCCTGCATCAGGGGGCTCGAGGCGAGCAGTACTTC. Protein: CASSLHQGARGEQYF.

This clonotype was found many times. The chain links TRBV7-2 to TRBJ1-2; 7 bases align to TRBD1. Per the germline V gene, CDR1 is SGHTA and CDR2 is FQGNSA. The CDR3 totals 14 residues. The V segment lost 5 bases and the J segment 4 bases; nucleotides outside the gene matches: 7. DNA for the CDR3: TGTGCCAGCAGCACCCGGACAGGAGGCTATGGCTACACCTTC. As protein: CASSTRTGGYGYTF. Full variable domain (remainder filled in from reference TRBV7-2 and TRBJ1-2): GAGVSQSPSNKVTEKGKDVELRCDPISGHTALYWYRQSLGQGLEFLIYFQGNSAPDKSGLPSDRFSAERTGGSVSTLTIQRTQQEDSAVYLCASSTRTGGYGYTFGSGTRLTVV.

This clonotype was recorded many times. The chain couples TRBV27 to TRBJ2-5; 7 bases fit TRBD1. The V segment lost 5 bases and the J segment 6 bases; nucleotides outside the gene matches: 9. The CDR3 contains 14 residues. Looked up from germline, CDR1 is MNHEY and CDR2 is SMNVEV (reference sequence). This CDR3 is CASSRQARGQTQYF. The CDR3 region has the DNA TGTGCCAGCAGTCGACAGGCGAGGGGGCAGACCCAGTACTTC.

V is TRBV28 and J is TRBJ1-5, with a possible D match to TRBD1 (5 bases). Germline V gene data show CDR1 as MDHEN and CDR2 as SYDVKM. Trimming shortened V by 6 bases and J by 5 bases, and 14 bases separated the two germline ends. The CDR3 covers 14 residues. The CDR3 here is CASRPGTNHQPQHF. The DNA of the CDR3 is TGTGCCAGCAGGCCCGGGACGAACCATCAGCCCCAGCATTTT.

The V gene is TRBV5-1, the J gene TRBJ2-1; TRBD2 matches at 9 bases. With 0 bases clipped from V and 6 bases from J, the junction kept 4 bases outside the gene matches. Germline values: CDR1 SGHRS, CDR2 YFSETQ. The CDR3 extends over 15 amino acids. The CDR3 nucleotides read TGCGCCAGCAGCTTGGGGTCTAGCGGGACCAATGAGCAGTTCTTC. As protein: CASSLGSSGTNEQFF.

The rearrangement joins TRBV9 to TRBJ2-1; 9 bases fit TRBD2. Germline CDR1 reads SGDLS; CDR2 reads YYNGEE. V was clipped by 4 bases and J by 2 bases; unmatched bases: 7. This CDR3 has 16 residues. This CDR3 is CASSPIAGATYNEQFF. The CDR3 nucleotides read TGTGCCAGCAGCCCAATAGCGGGAGCGACCTACAATGAGCAGTTCTTC.

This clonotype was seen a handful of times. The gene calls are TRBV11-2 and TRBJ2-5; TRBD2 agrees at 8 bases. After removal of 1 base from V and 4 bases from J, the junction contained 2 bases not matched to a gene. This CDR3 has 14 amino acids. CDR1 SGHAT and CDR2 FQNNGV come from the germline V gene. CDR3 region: CASSLVLAGETQYF. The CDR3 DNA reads TGTGCCAGCAGCTTAGTCCTAGCGGGAGAGACCCAGTACTTC.

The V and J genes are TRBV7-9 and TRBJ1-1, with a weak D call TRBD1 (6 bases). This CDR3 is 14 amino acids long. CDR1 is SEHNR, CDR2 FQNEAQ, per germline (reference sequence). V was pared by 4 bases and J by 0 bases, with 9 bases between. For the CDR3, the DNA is TGTGCCAGCAGCTCAGGGGTCCTGAACACTGAAGCTTTCTTT. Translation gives CASSSGVLNTEAFF. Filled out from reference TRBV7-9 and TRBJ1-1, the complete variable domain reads DTGVSQNPRHKITKRGQNVTFRCDPISEHNRLYWYRQTLGQGPEFLTYFQNEAQLEKSRLLSDRFSAERPKGSFSTLEIQRTEQGDSAMYLCASSSGVLNTEAFFGQGTRLTVV.

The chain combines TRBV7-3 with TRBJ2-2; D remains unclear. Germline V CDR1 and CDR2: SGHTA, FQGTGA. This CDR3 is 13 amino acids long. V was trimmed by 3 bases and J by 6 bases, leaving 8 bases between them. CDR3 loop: CASSFGVPGELFF. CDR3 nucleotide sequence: TGTGCCAGCAGCTTTGGGGTTCCCGGGGAGCTGTTTTTT.

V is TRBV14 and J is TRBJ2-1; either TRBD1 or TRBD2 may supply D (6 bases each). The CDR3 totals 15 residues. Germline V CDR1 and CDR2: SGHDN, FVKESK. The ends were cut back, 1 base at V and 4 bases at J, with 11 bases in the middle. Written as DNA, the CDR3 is TGTGCCAGCAGCCAAGTAGGGGGACTGTACAATGAGCAGTTCTTC. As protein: CASSQVGGLYNEQFF.

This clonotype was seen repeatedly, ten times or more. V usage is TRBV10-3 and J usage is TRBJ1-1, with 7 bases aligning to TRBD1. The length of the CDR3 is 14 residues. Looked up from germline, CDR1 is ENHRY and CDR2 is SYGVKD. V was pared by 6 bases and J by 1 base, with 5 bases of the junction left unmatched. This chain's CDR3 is CAIRGQRTNTEAFF. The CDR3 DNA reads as TGTGCCATCAGGGGACAGAGGACGAACACTGAAGCTTTCTTT.

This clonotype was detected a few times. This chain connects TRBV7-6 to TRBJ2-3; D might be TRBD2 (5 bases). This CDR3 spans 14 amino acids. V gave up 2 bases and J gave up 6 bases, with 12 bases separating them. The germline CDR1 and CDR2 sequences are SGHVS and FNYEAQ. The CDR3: CASSLYRGGDTQYF. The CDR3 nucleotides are TGTGCCAGCAGCTTATATCGGGGTGGGGATACGCAGTATTTT.

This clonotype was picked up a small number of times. The CDR3 region has the DNA TGCGCCAGCAGCTTGGCCGGAGGCGTCTCGAGTGAGACCCAGTACTTC. The encoded protein is CASSLAGGVSSETQYF. This rearrangement joins TRBV5-1 to TRBJ2-5; weak D call: TRBD2 (5 bases). This CDR3 contains 16 residues. V was cut by 0 bases and J by 5 bases, with 17 bases left in between. The germline V gene has CDR1 SGHRS and CDR2 YFSETQ.

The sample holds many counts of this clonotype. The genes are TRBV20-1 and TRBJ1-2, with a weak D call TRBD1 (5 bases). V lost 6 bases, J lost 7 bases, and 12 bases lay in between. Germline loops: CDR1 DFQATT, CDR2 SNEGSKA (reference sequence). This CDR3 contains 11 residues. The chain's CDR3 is CSAPGGVGYTF. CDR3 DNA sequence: TGCAGTGCCCCGGGGGGGGTTGGCTACACCTTC.

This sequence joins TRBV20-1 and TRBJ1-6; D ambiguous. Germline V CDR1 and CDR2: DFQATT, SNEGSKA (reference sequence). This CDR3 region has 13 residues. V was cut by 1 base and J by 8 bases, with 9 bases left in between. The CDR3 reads CSARVGPDSPLHF. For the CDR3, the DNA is TGCAGTGCTAGAGTAGGGCCAGATTCACCCCTCCACTTT.

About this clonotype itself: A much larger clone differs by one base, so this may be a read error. The CDR3 DNA follows: TGTGCCAGCAGCCTCAGGACAAGGGGCTCATATGGCTACACCTTC. It is translated as CASSLRTRGSYGYTF. V gene TRBV12-3 or TRBV12-4 combines with J gene TRBJ1-2, with D perhaps matching TRBD1 (5 bases). This CDR3 has 15 residues. Trimming took off 6 bases at V and 5 bases at J, with 19 bases between the two ends.

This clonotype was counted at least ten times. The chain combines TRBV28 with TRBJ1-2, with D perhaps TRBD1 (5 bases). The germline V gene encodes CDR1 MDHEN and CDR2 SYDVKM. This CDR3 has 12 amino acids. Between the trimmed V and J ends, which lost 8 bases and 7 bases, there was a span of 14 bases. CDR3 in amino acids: CASLEVGRGYTF. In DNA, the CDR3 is TGTGCCAGCCTAGAGGTGGGGCGTGGCTACACCTTC.

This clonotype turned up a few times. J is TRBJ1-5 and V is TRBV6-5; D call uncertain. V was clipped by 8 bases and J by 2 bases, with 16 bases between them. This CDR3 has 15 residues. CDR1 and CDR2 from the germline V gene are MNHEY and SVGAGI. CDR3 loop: CASRPGTDCNQPQHF. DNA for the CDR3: TGTGCCAGCCGTCCAGGCACCGATTGCAATCAGCCCCAGCATTTT.

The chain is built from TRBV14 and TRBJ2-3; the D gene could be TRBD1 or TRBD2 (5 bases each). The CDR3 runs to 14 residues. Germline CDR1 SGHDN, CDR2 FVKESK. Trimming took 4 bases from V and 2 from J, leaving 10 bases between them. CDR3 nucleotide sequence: TGTGCCAGCAGCCGCCTGGGGGACACAGATACGCAGTATTTT. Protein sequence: CASSRLGDTDTQYF.

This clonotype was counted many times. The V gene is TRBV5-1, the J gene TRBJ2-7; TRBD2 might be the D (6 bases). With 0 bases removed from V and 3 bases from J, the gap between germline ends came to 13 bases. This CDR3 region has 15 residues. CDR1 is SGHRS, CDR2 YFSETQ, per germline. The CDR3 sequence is CASSLDGGIIYEQYF. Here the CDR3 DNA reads TGCGCCAGCAGCTTGGATGGCGGGATCATCTACGAGCAGTACTTC.

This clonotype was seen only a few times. The CDR3 reads CASSPTVGVLSEQFF. The CDR3 DNA reads as TGTGCCAGTAGTCCCACAGTGGGTGTATTAAGCGAGCAGTTCTTC. The rearrangement joins TRBV19 to TRBJ2-1; D is uncertain. The germline V gene has CDR1 LNHDA and CDR2 SQIVND (reference sequence). The CDR3 runs 15 residues. Trimming removed 5 bases from V and 10 bases from J, with 21 bases in between.

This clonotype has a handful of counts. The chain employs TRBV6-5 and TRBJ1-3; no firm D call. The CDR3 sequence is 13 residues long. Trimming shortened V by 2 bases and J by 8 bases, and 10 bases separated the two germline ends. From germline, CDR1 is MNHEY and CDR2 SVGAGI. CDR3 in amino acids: CASSYRGEDTIYF. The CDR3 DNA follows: TGTGCCAGCAGTTACCGTGGGGAGGACACCATATATTTT.

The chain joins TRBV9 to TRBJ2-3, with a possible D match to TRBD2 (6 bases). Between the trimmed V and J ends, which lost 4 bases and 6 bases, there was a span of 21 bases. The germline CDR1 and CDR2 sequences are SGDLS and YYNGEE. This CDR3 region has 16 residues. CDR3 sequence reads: CASSRLRRGTLDTQYF. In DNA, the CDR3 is TGTGCCAGCAGCCGATTAAGACGGGGGACGTTGGATACGCAGTATTTT.